These 19 T cell receptor beta chains came from one sample sequenced in a study of beta chain features in type 1 diabetes. Sequencing targeted expressed TCRB transcripts, as all isolated RNA had been reverse transcribed. TCRdb's copy holds only in-frame clones and misses some; the assay was immunoSEQ multiplex PCR. The sample contains hundreds of thousands of clones, 30% of which appear only once. The material sequenced was naive CD4+ T cells from blood. The receptor source for this set is a man between 18 and 29 years old in good health.

This clone was counted a few times. The chain uses TRBV9 and TRBJ2-3; 9 bases map to TRBD2. Trimming at V came to 0 bases and at J to 0 bases, leaving 2 bases not matched to a gene. CDR3 length: 16 residues. The germline V gene has CDR1 SGDLS and CDR2 YYNGEE. The CDR3 region has the DNA TGTGCCAGCAGCGTAGTGGCGGGAGGGAGCACAGATACGCAGTATTTT. Translating it yields CASSVVAGGSTDTQYF. Full variable domain (missing parts from reference TRBV9 and TRBJ2-3): DSGVTQTPKHLITATGQRVTLRCSPRSGDLSVYWYQQSLDQGLQFLIQYYNGEERAKGNILERFSAQQFPDLHSELNLSSLELGDSALYFCASSVVAGGSTDTQYFGPGTRLTVL.

Turning to this clone: The same CDR3 also results from other DNA sequences found in this sample. The CDR3 nucleotides are TGTGCCAGCAGTGAAGCAGGTCGCTACGAGCAGTACTTC. Translation: CASSEAGRYEQYF. This chain connects TRBV25-1 to TRBJ2-7; D ambiguous. With 2 bases removed from V and 3 bases from J, the gap between germline ends came to 8 bases. The CDR3 totals 13 residues. CDR1 MGHDK and CDR2 SYGVNS come from the germline V gene.

This chain links TRBV10-3 with TRBJ2-1, with a possible D match to TRBD2 (6 bases). This CDR3 contains 15 residues. Germline CDR1 reads ENHRY; CDR2 reads SYGVKD. Trimming left V 2 bases short and J 9 bases short, with 17 bases between. The CDR3 DNA follows: TGTGCCATCAGTGAGGGAGGGATACCCTCTGGTGAGCAGTTCTTC. It is translated as CAISEGGIPSGEQFF.

This clone was counted between two and nine times. The chain carries TRBV30 and TRBJ2-1; no definite D call. Trimming pared 2 bases from V and 6 bases from J, leaving 17 bases between. The CDR3 has 15 amino acids. Germline CDR1 and CDR2: GTSNPN and SVGIG (reference sequence). The CDR3 is CAWSLGYQPTNEQFF. The CDR3 DNA is TGTGCCTGGAGTCTGGGATACCAGCCGACCAATGAGCAGTTCTTC.

V gene TRBV20-1 combines with J gene TRBJ2-7; no definite D call. Looked up from germline, CDR1 is DFQATT and CDR2 is SNEGSKA (reference sequence). V dropped 3 bases and J dropped 10 bases, with 10 bases sitting between them. The CDR3 is made up of 10 amino acids. The CDR3 spells CSASGAVQYF. The DNA for the CDR3 is TGCAGTGCTAGCGGTGCGGTACAGTACTTC.

The chain joins TRBV4-2 to TRBJ2-1; 7 bases are a match to TRBD1. With V trimmed by 1 base and J by 5 bases, 2 bases remained unmatched. The CDR3 covers 14 residues. CDR1 and CDR2 (germline): LGHNA, YNFKEQ. The DNA for the CDR3 is TGTGCCAGCAGCCAAGGGACAGGCAACAATGAGCAGTTCTTC. It codes for CASSQGTGNNEQFF.

CDR3 bases: TGTGCCTGGAGTCTGAGCGGCTCCTACGAGCAGTACTTC. It is translated as CAWSLSGSYEQYF. The rearrangement uses TRBV30 and TRBJ2-7, with D perhaps TRBD2 (5 bases). The V end lost 2 bases, the J end lost 0 bases, and 8 bases lay between the germline ends. Germline V lookup: CDR1 GTSNPN, CDR2 SVGIG (reference sequence). This CDR3 spans 13 amino acids. The full variable domain, in which reference TRBV30 and TRBJ2-7 provide the parts outside the CDR3, is SQTIHQWPATLVQPVGSPLSLECTVEGTSNPNLYWYRQAAGRGLQLLFYSVGIGQISSEVPQNLSASRPQDRQFILSSKKLLLSDSGFYLCAWSLSGSYEQYFGPGTRLTVT.

This clone was seen a handful of times. The rearrangement uses TRBV10-3 and TRBJ2-1; 9 bases fit TRBD2. The CDR3 has 17 amino acids. Losses at the gene ends were 4 bases for V and 0 bases for J; bases not matched to a gene: 7. Per the germline V gene, CDR1 is ENHRY and CDR2 is SYGVKD. Here the CDR3 reads CAISGTSAESSYNEQFF. The DNA for the CDR3 is TGTGCCATCAGTGGGACTAGCGCTGAGAGCTCCTACAATGAGCAGTTCTTC.

V and J are TRBV30 and TRBJ1-1, with D uncertain. CDR1 and CDR2 (germline): GTSNPN, SVGIG (reference sequence). With 2 bases removed from V and 11 bases from J, the gap between germline ends came to 15 bases. This CDR3 contains 12 residues. This CDR3 reads CAWSSGHRWAFF. The DNA for the CDR3 is TGTGCCTGGAGTAGCGGCCACCGGTGGGCTTTCTTT.

The chain combines TRBV9 with TRBJ2-1; 8 bases map to TRBD2. The junction had 8 bases not matched to a gene; V was cut back by 0 bases and J by 9 bases. The CDR3 sequence is 15 residues long. The germline CDR1 and CDR2 sequences are SGDLS and YYNGEE. CDR3: CASSVAGTSHTEQFF. The CDR3 nucleotides read TGTGCCAGCAGCGTAGCGGGGACTAGTCATACTGAGCAGTTCTTC.

This clone has just a few counts. The rearrangement links TRBV5-1 to TRBJ2-7; 13 nucleotides line up with TRBD2. The CDR3 extends over 15 amino acids. V lost 0 bases, J lost 7 bases, and 4 bases stayed unmatched. The germline CDR1 and CDR2 sequences are SGHRS and YFSETQ. CDR3 bases: TGCGCCAGCAGCTTGGCCTCGGGACTAGCGGGAGAGCAGTACTTC. This encodes CASSLASGLAGEQYF.

The chain carries TRBV5-1 and TRBJ2-5, with a weak D call TRBD2 (5 bases). There are 14 residues in the CDR3. CDR1 and CDR2 from the germline V gene are SGHRS and YFSETQ. The V end lost 3 bases, the J end lost 4 bases, and 13 bases lay between the germline ends. The CDR3 DNA reads TGCGCCAGCAGCTCGTTCGGACTCCGAGAGACCCAGTACTTC. It is translated as CASSSFGLRETQYF.

The chain employs TRBV29-1 and TRBJ2-1, with 9 bases lining up with TRBD2. CDR3 length equals 15 residues. The germline V gene has CDR1 SQVTM and CDR2 ANQGSEA. The ends lost 5 bases at V and 9 bases at J; junction bases unmatched: 14. CDR3 residues: CSVRPAGGPVGEQFF. CDR3 DNA: TGCAGCGTTCGCCCTGCGGGAGGGCCAGTCGGTGAGCAGTTCTTC.

This clone was seen a handful of times. The rearrangement joins TRBV30 to TRBJ1-1; D is perhaps TRBD1 (5 bases). From germline, CDR1 is GTSNPN and CDR2 SVGIG (reference sequence). Trimming cost V 4 bases and J 9 bases, with 15 bases left between them. This CDR3 region has 12 residues. The CDR3 spells CAWTKGPLKAFF. CDR3 sequence (DNA): TGTGCCTGGACGAAGGGGCCCCTTAAAGCTTTCTTT.

CDR3 nucleotides: TGTGCCAGCAGCTTCGGACAGGGGAGGGACACCATATATTTT. This encodes CASSFGQGRDTIYF. This rearrangement joins TRBV7-9 to TRBJ1-3; 9 positions match TRBD1. After removal of 3 bases from V and 8 bases from J, the junction contained 5 bases not matched to a gene. Germline CDR1 reads SEHNR; CDR2 reads FQNEAQ (reference sequence). The CDR3 covers 14 residues. Supplemented by reference TRBV7-9 and TRBJ1-3, the full variable domain reads DTGVSQNPRHKITKRGQNVTFRCDPISEHNRLYWYRQTLGQGPEFLTYFQNEAQLEKSRLLSDRFSAERPKGSFSTLEIQRTEQGDSAMYLCASSFGQGRDTIYFGEGSWLTVV.

This clone has only a few counts. CDR3 coding DNA: TGTGCCAGCAGCTTAACCGGGACTAGCGGTATGGAGACCCAGTACTTC. The encoded protein is CASSLTGTSGMETQYF. The chain uses TRBV7-2 and TRBJ2-5, with 11 bases identical to TRBD2. Trimming took 2 bases from V and 5 from J; bases not matched to a gene: 7. The CDR3 is 16 residues long. CDR1 SGHTA and CDR2 FQGNSA come from the germline V gene.

This clone was counted only a few times. The J gene is TRBJ2-7, the V gene TRBV4-1; TRBD2 matches 12 bases. This CDR3 is 15 amino acids long. The trim removed 4 bases at V and 4 bases at J, leaving 5 bases unmatched. Germline V CDR1 and CDR2: MGHRA, YSYEKL. The chain's CDR3 is CASSLPTSGRYEQYF. Written as DNA, the CDR3 is TGCGCCAGCAGCCTACCGACTAGCGGGAGATACGAGCAGTACTTC.

This chain joins TRBV7-2 and TRBJ1-2; TRBD1 matches at 7 bases. This CDR3 is 14 amino acids long. CDR1 is SGHTA, CDR2 FQGNSA, per germline. The ends lost 4 bases at V and 3 bases at J; junction bases unmatched: 5. The CDR3: CASSSVQGYYGYTF. The DNA of the CDR3 is TGTGCCAGCAGCTCAGTACAGGGGTACTATGGCTACACCTTC.

The V and J genes are TRBV30 and TRBJ1-5; D perhaps matches TRBD1 (5 bases). Trimming pared 5 bases from V and 2 bases from J, leaving 7 bases between. The germline V gene encodes CDR1 GTSNPN and CDR2 SVGIG (reference sequence). The CDR3 length is 12 residues. Written as DNA, the CDR3 is TGTGCCTGGGACAGCGGCAATCAGCCCCAGCATTTT. Its translation: CAWDSGNQPQHF.